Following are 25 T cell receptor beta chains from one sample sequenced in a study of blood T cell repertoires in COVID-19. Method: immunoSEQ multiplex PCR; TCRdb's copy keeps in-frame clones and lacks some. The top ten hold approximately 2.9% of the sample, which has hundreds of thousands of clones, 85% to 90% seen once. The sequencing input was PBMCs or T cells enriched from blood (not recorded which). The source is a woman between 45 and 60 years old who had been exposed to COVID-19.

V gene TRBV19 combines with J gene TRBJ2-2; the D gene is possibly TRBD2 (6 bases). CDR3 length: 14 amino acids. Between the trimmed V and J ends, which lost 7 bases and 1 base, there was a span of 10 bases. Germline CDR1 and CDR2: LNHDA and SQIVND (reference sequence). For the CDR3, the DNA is TGTGCCAGTAATCGGGGGATGAACACCGGGGAGCTGTTTTTT. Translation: CASNRGMNTGELFF.

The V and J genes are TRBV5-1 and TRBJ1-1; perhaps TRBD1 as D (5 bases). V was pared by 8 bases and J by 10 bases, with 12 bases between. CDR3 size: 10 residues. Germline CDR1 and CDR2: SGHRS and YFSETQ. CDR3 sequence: CARVGVTAFF. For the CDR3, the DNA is TGCGCCAGAGTAGGGGTGACAGCTTTCTTT.

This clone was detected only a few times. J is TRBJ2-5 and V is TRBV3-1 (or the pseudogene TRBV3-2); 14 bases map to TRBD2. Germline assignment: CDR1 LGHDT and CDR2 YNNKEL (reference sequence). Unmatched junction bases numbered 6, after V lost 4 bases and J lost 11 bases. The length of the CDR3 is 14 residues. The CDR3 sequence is CASSPRLAGGPQYF. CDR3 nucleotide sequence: TGTGCCAGCAGCCCCCGACTAGCGGGGGGGCCACAGTACTTC.

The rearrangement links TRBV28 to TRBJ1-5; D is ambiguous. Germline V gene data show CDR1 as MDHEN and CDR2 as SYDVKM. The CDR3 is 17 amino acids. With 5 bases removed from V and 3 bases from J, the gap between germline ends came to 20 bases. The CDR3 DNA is TGTGCCAGCAGTACCCTCGACACCGTGAGAGTCAATCAGCCCCAGCATTTT. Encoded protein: CASSTLDTVRVNQPQHF.

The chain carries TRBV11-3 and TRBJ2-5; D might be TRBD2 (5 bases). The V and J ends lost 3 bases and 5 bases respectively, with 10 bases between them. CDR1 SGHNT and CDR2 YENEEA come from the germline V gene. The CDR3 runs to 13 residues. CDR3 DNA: TGTGCCAGCAGCTTGGGCGGGTCGGAGACCCAGTACTTC. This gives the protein CASSLGGSETQYF.

For the CDR3, the DNA is TGTGCCAGCGGAACACAGAACCCCTACGAGCAGTACTTC. Protein sequence: CASGTQNPYEQYF. The V and J genes are TRBV5-6 and TRBJ2-7; no reliable D call. The length of the CDR3 is 13 residues. The ends were cut back, 7 bases at V and 2 bases at J, with 13 bases in the middle. Germline values: CDR1 SGHDT, CDR2 YYEEEE.

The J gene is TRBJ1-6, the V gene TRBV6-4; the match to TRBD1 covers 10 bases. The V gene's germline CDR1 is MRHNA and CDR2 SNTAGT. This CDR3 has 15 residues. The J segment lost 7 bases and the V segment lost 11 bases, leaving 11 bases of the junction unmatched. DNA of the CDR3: TGTGCCCCCTCGGGGGACAGGGGTAAAAATTCACCCCTCCACTTT. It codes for CAPSGDRGKNSPLHF.

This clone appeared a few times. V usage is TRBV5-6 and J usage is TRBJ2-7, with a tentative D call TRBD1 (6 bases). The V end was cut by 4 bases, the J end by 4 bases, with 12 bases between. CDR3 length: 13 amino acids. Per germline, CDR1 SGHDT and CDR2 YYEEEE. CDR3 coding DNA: TGTGCCAGCAGCCTGCAGGGGACGTACGAGCAGTACTTC. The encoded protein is CASSLQGTYEQYF.

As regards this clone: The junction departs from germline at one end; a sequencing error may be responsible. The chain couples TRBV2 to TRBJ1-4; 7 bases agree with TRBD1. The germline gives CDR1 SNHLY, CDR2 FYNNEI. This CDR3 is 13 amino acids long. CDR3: CASSEASRGNGVF. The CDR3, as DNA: TGTGCCAGCAGTGAAGCCAGCAGGGGGAACGGGGTTTTT.

CDR3 sequence (DNA): TGTGCCAGCAGTTTAGGGGGCGGGTTTGAAGCTTTCTTT. It is translated as CASSLGGGFEAFF. The chain employs TRBV28 and TRBJ1-1; D perhaps matches TRBD1 (6 bases). V lost 2 bases and J lost 7, with 11 bases in between. The CDR3 loop spans 13 amino acids. Germline CDR1 reads MDHEN; CDR2 reads SYDVKM.

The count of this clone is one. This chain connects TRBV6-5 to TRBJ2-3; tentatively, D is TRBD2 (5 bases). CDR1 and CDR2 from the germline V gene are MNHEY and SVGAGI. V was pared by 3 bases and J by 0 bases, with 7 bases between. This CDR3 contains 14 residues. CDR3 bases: TGTGCCAGCAGTTATAGAGGGAGCACAGATACGCAGTATTTT. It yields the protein CASSYRGSTDTQYF.

In nucleotides, the CDR3 is TGTGCCAGTAGTACACAGGGGGGGGACTACGAGCAGTACTTC. It codes for CASSTQGGDYEQYF. This sequence joins TRBV19 and TRBJ2-7, with a possible D match to TRBD1 (8 bases). Trimming removed 4 bases from V and 3 bases from J, with 13 bases in between. This CDR3 has 14 residues. Germline-derived CDR1 and CDR2 are LNHDA and SQIVND (reference sequence).

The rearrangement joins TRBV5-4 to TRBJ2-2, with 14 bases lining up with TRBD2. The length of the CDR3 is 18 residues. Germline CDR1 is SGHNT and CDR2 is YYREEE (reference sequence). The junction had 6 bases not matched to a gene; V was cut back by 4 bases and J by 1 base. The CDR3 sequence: CASSAGTSGGRNTGELFF. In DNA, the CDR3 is TGTGCCAGCAGCGCCGGGACTAGCGGGGGCCGGAACACCGGGGAGCTGTTTTTT.

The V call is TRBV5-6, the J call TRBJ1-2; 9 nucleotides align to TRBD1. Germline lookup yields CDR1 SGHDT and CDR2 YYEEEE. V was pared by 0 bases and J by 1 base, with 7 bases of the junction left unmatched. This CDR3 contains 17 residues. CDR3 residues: CASSLGPGQGLNYGYTF. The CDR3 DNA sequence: TGTGCCAGCAGCTTGGGCCCGGGACAGGGACTTAACTATGGCTACACCTTC.

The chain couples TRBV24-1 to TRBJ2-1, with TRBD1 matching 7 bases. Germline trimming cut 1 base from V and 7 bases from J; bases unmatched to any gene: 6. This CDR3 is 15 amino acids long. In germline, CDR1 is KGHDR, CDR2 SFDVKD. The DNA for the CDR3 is TGTGCCACCAGTGATTTCAGGGGGTCTGGGAATGAGCAGTTCTTC. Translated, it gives CATSDFRGSGNEQFF.

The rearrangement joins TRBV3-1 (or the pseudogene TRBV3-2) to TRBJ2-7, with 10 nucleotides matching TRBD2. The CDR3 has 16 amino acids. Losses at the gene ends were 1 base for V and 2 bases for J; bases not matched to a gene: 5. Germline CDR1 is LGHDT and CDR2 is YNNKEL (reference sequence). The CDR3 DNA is TGTGCCAGCAGCCAAGGTCCTAGCGGGGGTCCCTACGAGCAGTACTTC. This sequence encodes CASSQGPSGGPYEQYF.

CDR3 nucleotide sequence: TGTGCCAGCAGTAAAGACAGGGGAATTGGTGAAGCTTTCTTT. Encoded protein: CASSKDRGIGEAFF. The chain employs TRBV2 and TRBJ1-1, with TRBD1 identical over 8 bases. V dropped 5 bases and J dropped 7; count of bases not matched to a gene: 9. CDR3 size: 14 residues. Germline V gene data show CDR1 as SNHLY and CDR2 as FYNNEI. The full variable domain, completed using reference TRBV2 and TRBJ1-1, is EPEVTQTPSHQVTQMGQEVILRCVPISNHLYFYWYRQILGQKVEFLVSFYNNEISEKSEIFDDQFSVERPDGSNFTLKIRSTKLEDSAMYFCASSKDRGIGEAFFGQGTRLTVV.

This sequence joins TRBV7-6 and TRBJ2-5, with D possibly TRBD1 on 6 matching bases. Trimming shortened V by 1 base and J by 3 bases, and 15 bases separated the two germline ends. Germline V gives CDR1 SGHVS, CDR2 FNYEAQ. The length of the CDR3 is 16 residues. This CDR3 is CASSLDDRFGKETQYF. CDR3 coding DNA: TGTGCCAGCAGCTTAGATGACAGGTTCGGAAAAGAGACCCAGTACTTC.

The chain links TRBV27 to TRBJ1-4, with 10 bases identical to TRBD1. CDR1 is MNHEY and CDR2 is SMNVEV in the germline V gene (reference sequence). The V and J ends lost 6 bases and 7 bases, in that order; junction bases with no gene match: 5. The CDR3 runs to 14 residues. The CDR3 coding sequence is TGTGCCAGCAGCCCTGACAGGGGGCTTGAAAAACTGTTTTTT. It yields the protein CASSPDRGLEKLFF.

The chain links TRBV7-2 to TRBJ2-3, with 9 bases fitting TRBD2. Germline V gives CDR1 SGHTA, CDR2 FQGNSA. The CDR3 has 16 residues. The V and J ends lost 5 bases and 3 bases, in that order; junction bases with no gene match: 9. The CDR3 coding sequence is TGTGCCAGCAGCCCTCTCAGCGGGGGGTGGACAGATACGCAGTATTTT. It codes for CASSPLSGGWTDTQYF.

DNA for the CDR3: TGTGCCACCCGGGGACAGGGGTACAATGAGCAGTTCTTC. Protein product: CATRGQGYNEQFF. The chain is built from TRBV15 and TRBJ2-1; 10 bases align to TRBD1. The junction had 2 bases not matched to a gene; V was cut back by 8 bases and J by 4 bases. The CDR3 loop spans 13 amino acids. From germline, CDR1 is LNHNV and CDR2 YYDKDF (reference sequence).

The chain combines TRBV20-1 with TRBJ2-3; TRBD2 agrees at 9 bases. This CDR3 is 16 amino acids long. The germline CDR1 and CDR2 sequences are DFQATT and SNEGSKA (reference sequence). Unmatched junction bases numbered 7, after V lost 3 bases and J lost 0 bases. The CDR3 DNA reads TGCAGTGCTAGTGTAGGCGGGGGGGCTAGCACAGATACGCAGTATTTT. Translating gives CSASVGGGASTDTQYF.

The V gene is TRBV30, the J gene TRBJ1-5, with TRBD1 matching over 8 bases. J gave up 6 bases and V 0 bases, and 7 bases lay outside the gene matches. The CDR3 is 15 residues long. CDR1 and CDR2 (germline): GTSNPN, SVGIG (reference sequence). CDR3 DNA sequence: TGTGCCTGGAGTGTGACGGGACAGGCCAGTCAGCCCCAGCATTTT. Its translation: CAWSVTGQASQPQHF.

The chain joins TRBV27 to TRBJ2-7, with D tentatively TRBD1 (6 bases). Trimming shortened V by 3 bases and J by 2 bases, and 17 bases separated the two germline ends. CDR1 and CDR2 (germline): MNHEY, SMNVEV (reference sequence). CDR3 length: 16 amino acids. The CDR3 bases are TGTGCCAGCAGTTTTTCATACGGGACACTTACCTACGAGCAGTACTTC. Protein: CASSFSYGTLTYEQYF.

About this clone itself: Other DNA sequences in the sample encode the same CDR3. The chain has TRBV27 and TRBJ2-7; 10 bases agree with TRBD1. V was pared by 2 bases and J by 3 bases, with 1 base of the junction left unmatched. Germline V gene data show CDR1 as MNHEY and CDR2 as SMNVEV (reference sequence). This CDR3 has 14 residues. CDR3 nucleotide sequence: TGTGCCAGCAGTTTAGGACAGGGGGTCTACGAGCAGTACTTC. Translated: CASSLGQGVYEQYF.